The T cell receptor (beta chain) described here comes from a study of cytomegalovirus exposure and HLA in healthy donors. CDR3 length equals 14 residues. Per germline, CDR1 MNHEY and CDR2 SVGAGI. The V end lost 5 bases, the J end lost 1 base, and 8 bases lay between the germline ends. The PCR contained 60 Vbeta and 13 Jbeta primers. The data were produced by immunoSEQ multiplex PCR, yet TCRdb's version contains in-frame clones alone and is incomplete. The data contain under 200,000 clones, more than 75% of them singletons. The clonotype was recovered from a woman aged 50 to 60 in good health and CMV-seropositive. The rearrangement joins TRBV6-5 to TRBJ1-4; D remains ambiguous. Material for sequencing was PBMCs. CDR3 sequence reads: CASSEGGTNEKLFF. The CDR3 DNA reads as TGTGCCAGCAGTGAAGGAGGAACTAATGAAAAACTGTTTTTT.